These T cell receptor beta chains were read from a single sample in a study of CD8 T cells in Susac syndrome. TCRdb reanalysed the immunoSEQ multiplex PCR reads using MiXCR and keeps one entry per CDR3 protein. Of a few hundred thousand distinct CDR3 sequences in the sample, more than 80% were seen once. The sequencing sample was made of CD8+ T cells from PBMCs. These receptors were obtained from a human donor with multiple sclerosis. Each CDR3 is given with its conserved first and last residue. A D gene is named only where the DNA matches it firmly. Only part of the rows carry a size: once, few, many, or a class if the clone is expanded.

>TRBD2|TRBV7-2|NA|TRBJ2-5
TGTGCCAGCAGCTTAGCGCATCGTCGGGAGGGCCAAGAGACCCAGTACTTC
CASSLAHRREGQETQYF
>NA|TRBV12-3/TRBV12-4|NA|TRBJ2-2
TGTGCCAGCAGTTCTAGCGCGATTGGGACCGGGGAGCTGTTTTTT
CASSSSAIGTGELFF
>TRBD1|TRBV6-2/TRBV6-3|NA|TRBJ2-5
TGTGCCAGCAGTTCAGGGACAGGGGTTTTGCAAGAGACCCAGTACTTC
CASSSGTGVLQETQYF
>TRBD1|TRBV2|few|TRBJ2-7
TGTGCCAGCAGTGAAGCGCCGACAGGGCCCGAGCAGTACTTC
CASSEAPTGPEQYF
>NA|TRBV28|NA|TRBJ2-5
TGTGCCAGCGTAGGACGGGGTCAAGAGACCCAGTACTTC
CASVGRGQETQYF
>NA|TRBV30|NA|TRBJ1-1
TGTGCCTGGAGTGGCTTGAACCTTGAAGCTTTCTTT
CAWSGLNLEAFF
>TRBD2|TRBV5-1|few|TRBJ2-3
TGCGCCAGCAGCTTGGGAGTGGGACTAGCGGGAGATACGCAGTATTTT
CASSLGVGLAGDTQYF
>NA|TRBV6-1|NA|TRBJ1-1
TGTGCCAGCGCTATCGCCCTCCTGAACACTGAAGCTTTCTTT
CASAIALLNTEAFF
>NA|TRBV30|NA|TRBJ2-1
TGTGCCTGGAGAGGAGCTGTGAGCTCCTACAATGAGCAGTTCTTC
CAWRGAVSSYNEQFF
>TRBD1|TRBV27|once|TRBJ1-4
TGTGCCAGCAGTTGGACAGGGAATGAAAAACTGTTTTTT
CASSWTGNEKLFF
>NA|TRBV19|NA|TRBJ1-5
TGTGCCAGTAGTATCGCGGCAGGAGCGAATCAGCCCCAGCATTTT
CASSIAAGANQPQHF
>TRBD1|TRBV5-1|NA|TRBJ2-4
TGCGCCAGCAGCCCGTCCACAGGGGTTCCCCCAAACATTCAGTACTTC
CASSPSTGVPPNIQYF
>NA|TRBV6-5|few|TRBJ2-3
TGTGCCAGCAGTTACTCGGAAAGAGATTCTACGTATTTT
CASSYSERDSTYF
>NA|TRBV27|NA|TRBJ2-7
TGTGCCAGCAGTTTATCGAGAGGCACCGAGCAGTACTTC
CASSLSRGTEQYF
>NA|TRBV12-3/TRBV12-4|NA|TRBJ1-2
TGTGCCAGCAGTTTTCAGACCGGATGGGGCTACACCTTC
CASSFQTGWGYTF
>TRBD1|TRBV6-1|NA|TRBJ1-5
TGTGCCAGCAGTCCCGTATGGGACAGGGGGGTTTATCAGCCCCAGCATTTT
CASSPVWDRGVYQPQHF
>NA|TRBV12-3/TRBV12-4|NA|TRBJ1-2
TGTGCCAGCAGTTTTGGTACAGGGAGAGGAGGCTACACCTTC
CASSFGTGRGGYTF
>NA|TRBV6-5|NA|TRBJ2-5
TGTGCCAGCAAAGGTTGGCAAGAGACCCAGTACTTC
CASKGWQETQYF
>TRBD1|TRBV5-1|NA|TRBJ2-7
TGCGCCAGCAGCTGGGACAGTTTCTACGAGCAGTACTTC
CASSWDSFYEQYF
>NA|TRBV2|NA|TRBJ1-4
TGTGCCAGCAGTGAGGAGCCTGGGAGCGAAAAACTGTTTTTT
CASSEEPGSEKLFF
>TRBD1|TRBV25-1|NA|TRBJ1-2
TGTGCCAGCAGTGGAGGACAGGAGGAGGGCTACACCTTC
CASSGGQEEGYTF
>TRBD2|TRBV7-6|NA|TRBJ2-1
TGTGCCAGCAGCTTGGGACTAGCGGGGGGAGGGGACTACAATGAGCAGTTCTTC
CASSLGLAGGGDYNEQFF
>TRBD1|TRBV5-1|NA|TRBJ2-1
TGCGCCAGCAGCTTGGCCCAGACAGGGGGCACCGATGAGCAGTTCTTC
CASSLAQTGGTDEQFF
>NA|TRBV7-2|NA|TRBJ2-7
TGTGCCAGCAGGGCAGGCGTTTCCTACGAGCAGTACTTC
CASRAGVSYEQYF
>NA|TRBV25-1|NA|TRBJ2-1
TGTGCCAGCAGCCAAGGGCCCCCCTACAATGAGCAGTTCTTC
CASSQGPPYNEQFF
>NA|TRBV30|NA|TRBJ1-2
TGTGCCTGGAGTGCACTTAGGGAGGACACATCCTATTATGGCTACACCTTC
CAWSALREDTSYYGYTF
>TRBD2|TRBV5-1|NA|TRBJ2-7
TGCGCCAGCAGCCCAAAGGCATCTAGCGGGGGTCCTCTTTTCTCCTACGAGCAGTACTTC
CASSPKASSGGPLFSYEQYF
>NA|TRBV2|NA|TRBJ1-1
TGTGCCAGCAGTCAATACAGGAACACTGAAGCTTTCTTT
CASSQYRNTEAFF
>NA|TRBV9|few|TRBJ1-2
TGTGCCAGCAGCGACAGAGGTGGCGGCTACACCTTC
CASSDRGGGYTF
>NA|TRBV7-9|NA|TRBJ2-7
TGTGCCAGCAGCTCAAGGGGGACCTACGAGCAGTACTTC
CASSSRGTYEQYF
>NA|TRBV6-5|NA|TRBJ1-1
TGTGCCAGCCACCTTTCGTGGGTGAACACTGAAGCTTTCTTT
CASHLSWVNTEAFF
>NA|TRBV6-5|NA|TRBJ1-2
TGTGCCAGCAGTTTTCAGGAGGACTATGGCTACACCTTC
CASSFQEDYGYTF
>NA|TRBV12-3/TRBV12-4|NA|TRBJ2-1
TGTGCCAGCAGTGATCGGGTTAGCTCCTACAATGAGCAGTTCTTC
CASSDRVSSYNEQFF
>NA|TRBV30|NA|TRBJ1-1
TGTGCCTGGTCGAGGCCGGGGACTGAAGCTTTCTTT
CAWSRPGTEAFF
>NA|TRBV10-3|NA|TRBJ1-1
TGTGCCATCAGGGCCGGGGGAAACGCTGAAGCTTTCTTT
CAIRAGGNAEAFF
>NA|TRBV7-8|NA|TRBJ2-4
TGTGCCAGCAGCTTAGTGACAAACCTAGCCAAAAACATTCAGTACTTC
CASSLVTNLAKNIQYF
>NA|TRBV5-5|few|TRBJ2-7
TGTGCCAGCAGCTGGGACACATCCTACGAGCAGTACTTC
CASSWDTSYEQYF
>TRBD1|TRBV20-1|NA|TRBJ2-7
TGCAGTGCTAGAGATTGGGACAGTGACTCCTACGAGCAGTACTTC
CSARDWDSDSYEQYF
>TRBD2|TRBV12-3/TRBV12-4|NA|TRBJ2-7
TGTGCCAGCAGTTTAGCGCTCTCGGGGGGCTACGAGCAGTACTTC
CASSLALSGGYEQYF
>NA|TRBV28|NA|TRBJ2-1
TGTGCCAGCGGATCCCCGGGACGCGAGTTCTTC
CASGSPGREFF